A single sample gave rise to the 4 T cell receptor beta chains below, sequenced in a study of T cell repertoires in cytomegalovirus infection. TCRdb reprocessed the reads with MiXCR, giving one entry per CDR3 protein. The data hold roughly 990,000 distinct CDR3 sequences, with less than 40% observed a single time. Which antigens these TCRs recognize remains unknown. The sequences come from cultured CD8+ T cells from PBMCs, collected from culture after CMV antigen stimulation. All receptors come from a human donor in good health (CMV status not recorded). Some clones in this sample may be carry-over from other donors' samples.

This clonotype was seen a handful of times. This chain links TRBV19 with TRBJ1-5; D gene unclear. The ends were cut back, 7 bases at V and 0 bases at J, with 13 bases in the middle. This CDR3 has 15 residues. CDR1 and CDR2 (germline): LNHDA, SQIVND (reference sequence). The CDR3 protein is CASNWLGDSNQPQHF. DNA of the CDR3: TGTGCCAGTAATTGGCTGGGTGATAGCAATCAGCCCCAGCATTTT.

This clonotype showed up many times. The chain carries TRBV12-3 or TRBV12-4 and TRBJ2-7; D is ambiguous. This CDR3 region has 11 residues. V lost 1 base, J lost 6 bases, and 4 bases lay in between. The CDR3: CASSLGLEQYV. The CDR3 DNA reads TGTGCCAGCAGTTTAGGTCTCGAGCAGTACGTC.

Many counts were recorded for this clonotype. The chain employs TRBV12-3 or TRBV12-4 and TRBJ2-2, with 9 bases lining up with TRBD2. This CDR3 is 15 amino acids long. After removal of 8 bases from V and 1 base from J, the junction contained 5 bases not matched to a gene. The CDR3 spells CASLAGDLNTGELFF. In DNA, the CDR3 is TGTGCCAGCTTAGCGGGGGACCTGAACACCGGGGAGCTGTTTTTT.

This clonotype was observed a few times. This chain connects TRBV6-5 to TRBJ2-2; the D gene is possibly TRBD1 (6 bases). V shed 7 bases and J shed 7 bases, with 7 bases lying between them. The CDR3 spans 11 residues. Germline CDR1 MNHEY, CDR2 SVGAGI. CDR3 nucleotide sequence: TGTGCCAGCAAGGGGGTCGGGGAGCTGTTTTTT. It codes for CASKGVGELFF.